This T cell receptor (beta chain) was observed in a study of regulatory T cells in long-lasting Graves disease. Germline lookup yields CDR1 SEHNR and CDR2 FQNEAQ (reference sequence). V gave up 2 bases and J gave up 10 bases, with 9 bases separating them. The CDR3 is made up of 12 amino acids. This clonotype was seen at least ten times. Arm-PCR of CDR3 regions and iRepertoire HTBI primers were the basis on which TCR beta libraries were built. TCRdb itself ran the multiplex PCR reads through MiXCR, one entry per CDR3 protein. In the table there are around 500,000 distinct CDR3 sequences, about 15% of which are singletons. This sample's time point: newly diagnosed GD, antithyroid drugs for less than 3 months. The TCR library used RNA extracted from PBMCs. This sample was shared with a second study, whose subject was T cells in Graves' hyperthyroidism and ophthalmopathy.

The chain combines TRBV7-9 with TRBJ2-1, with a possible D match to TRBD2 (6 bases). The receptor was derived from a woman aged 40 to 65 with Graves disease. The sequences come from peripheral blood mononuclear cells (PBMCs), collected at new diagnosis, from a patient treated with antithyroid drugs. This CDR3 is CASSLSGYEQFF. CDR3 coding DNA: TGTGCCAGCAGCTTAAGCGGGTACGAGCAGTTCTTC. Full variable domain (outside the CDR3, taken from reference TRBV7-9 and TRBJ2-1): DTGVSQNPRHKITKRGQNVTFRCDPISEHNRLYWYRQTLGQGPEFLTYFQNEAQLEKSRLLSDRFSAERPKGSFSTLEIQRTEQGDSAMYLCASSLSGYEQFFGPGTRLTVL.